The 13 T cell receptor beta chains presented below share a single source sample, sequenced in a study of beta chain features in type 1 diabetes (dated by TCRdb to the late 2010s). Beyond this particular receptor, the publication reports: In all four CD4+ subsets, TCRB CDR3 length was moderately but significantly shorter in type 1 diabetes patients.

These receptors' targets are unknown. The library was produced with the immunoSEQ multiplex PCR assay. All of the isolated RNA was reverse transcribed with the High Capacity cDNA Reverse Transcription Kit, so expressed TCRB transcripts were sequenced. Not all clones reach the TCRdb copy of this immuneACCESS table, which keeps in-frame sequences only. Checked studies attribute under half of the gap to unresolved V genes and leave the rest unexplained. The sample table lists a few hundred thousand clones, about 13% of them with a count of one. 0.015% of the sample is in the top ten clones. Sequencing used naive CD4+ T cells from blood. The cell subset or site tag for this specimen amounts to: true naive CD4+ T cells. The receptor source for this set is a woman under 30 with type 1 diabetes.

This clone was recorded a few times. The chain's CDR3 is CAIEDRGNTGELFF. The CDR3 nucleotides read TGTGCCATAGAGGACAGGGGAAACACCGGGGAGCTGTTTTTT. The chain uses TRBV19 and TRBJ2-2, with TRBD1 matching over 9 bases. V dropped 10 bases and J dropped 2; count of bases not matched to a gene: 5. CDR3 length: 14 residues. In germline, CDR1 is LNHDA, CDR2 SQIVND (reference sequence).

The chain combines TRBV6-5 with TRBJ2-2, with D possibly being TRBD2 (5 bases). The germline V gene encodes CDR1 MNHEY and CDR2 SVGAGI. The CDR3 extends over 15 amino acids. Between the trimmed V and J ends, which lost 4 bases and 7 bases, there was a span of 16 bases. DNA for the CDR3: TGTGCCAGCAGTTCCTTCTATAGGGCGGGCGGGGAGCTGTTTTTT. It yields the protein CASSSFYRAGGELFF.

This clone appeared a few times. The chain has TRBV11-2 and TRBJ1-1, with D perhaps TRBD1 (6 bases). Trimming cost V 5 bases and J 1 base, with 11 bases left between them. Per germline, CDR1 SGHAT and CDR2 FQNNGV. This CDR3 spans 14 amino acids. The DNA for the CDR3 is TGTGCCAGCAGCCCGGACAGCCCGAACACTGAAGCTTTCTTT. Residues: CASSPDSPNTEAFF.

This chain connects TRBV28 to TRBJ2-3; 11 nucleotides align to TRBD2. Germline V gene data show CDR1 as MDHEN and CDR2 as SYDVKM. V dropped 3 bases and J dropped 7; count of bases not matched to a gene: 3. CDR3 size: 14 residues. The CDR3 nucleotides are TGTGCCAGCAGTTTGTCTAGCGGGAGGTATACGCAGTATTTT. Protein product: CASSLSSGRYTQYF.

A few counts support this clone. The chain is built from TRBV5-1 and TRBJ2-2, with 10 bases that match TRBD1. The CDR3 has 15 amino acids. CDR1 SGHRS and CDR2 YFSETQ come from the germline V gene. With V trimmed by 6 bases and J by 6 bases, 8 bases remained unmatched. CDR3 nucleotides: TGCGCCAGCACCCCGGGACAGGGGTCCGCCGGGGAGCTGTTTTTT. It codes for CASTPGQGSAGELFF.

This clone showed up just a few times. The chain couples TRBV11-2 to TRBJ1-1; D is undetermined. The CDR3 covers 13 residues. Germline CDR1 SGHAT, CDR2 FQNNGV. V was pared by 4 bases and J by 5 bases, with 11 bases between. The CDR3 sequence is CASSSLLRTEAFF. The CDR3 DNA reads TGTGCCAGCAGCTCCCTCCTGCGGACTGAAGCTTTCTTT.

The V gene is TRBV30, the J gene TRBJ2-1; maybe TRBD2 (5 bases). The V end lost 2 bases, the J end lost 5 bases, and 13 bases lay between the germline ends. Germline loops: CDR1 GTSNPN, CDR2 SVGIG (reference sequence). This CDR3 comprises 14 residues. CDR3 residues: CAWSRGRRDNEQFF. CDR3 sequence (DNA): TGTGCCTGGAGTCGGGGAAGGCGAGACAATGAGCAGTTCTTC.

This clone occurred a few times. The genes are TRBV2 and TRBJ2-3; D gene ambiguous. The CDR3 runs 12 residues. V lost 7 bases and J lost 2, with 7 bases in between. Germline-derived CDR1 and CDR2 are SNHLY and FYNNEI. The CDR3 coding sequence is TGTGCCAGCAACAGTTTCACAGATACGCAGTATTTT. Translation gives CASNSFTDTQYF.

This clone was detected only a few times. This rearrangement joins TRBV7-8 to TRBJ2-1; 12 bases align to TRBD2. V was pared by 1 base and J by 8 bases, with 6 bases of the junction left unmatched. Looked up from germline, CDR1 is SGHVS and CDR2 is FQNEAQ. The CDR3 runs to 16 residues. Written as DNA, the CDR3 is TGTGCCAGCAGCTTAGTGAGACTAGCGGGAGATGATGAGCAGTTCTTC. Its translation: CASSLVRLAGDDEQFF.

The genes are TRBV9 and TRBJ2-2; TRBD1 is a possible D gene (5 bases). V was trimmed by 1 base and J by 0 bases, leaving 7 bases between them. Germline CDR1 reads SGDLS; CDR2 reads YYNGEE. The CDR3 covers 15 residues. Here the CDR3 reads CASSVPQANTGELFF. CDR3 DNA sequence: TGTGCCAGCAGCGTACCACAGGCGAACACCGGGGAGCTGTTTTTT.

This chain connects TRBV27 to TRBJ2-1, with 8 bases lining up with TRBD2. Germline CDR1 is MNHEY and CDR2 is SMNVEV (reference sequence). Trimming cost V 5 bases and J 5 bases; bases outside gene matches: 5. This CDR3 has 14 residues. The CDR3 coding sequence is TGTGCCAGCAGTCCCGGACTAGCCCACAATGAGCAGTTCTTC. It specifies CASSPGLAHNEQFF.

This clone was found a few times. V gene TRBV6-1 combines with J gene TRBJ2-1; TRBD2 aligns across 8 bases. Germline V gene lookup returns CDR1 MNHNS and CDR2 SASEGT. Trimming at V came to 2 bases and at J to 5 bases, leaving 5 bases not matched to a gene. This CDR3 is 15 amino acids long. The CDR3 protein is CASSERAGAHNEQFF. The DNA of the CDR3 is TGTGCCAGCAGTGAACGAGCGGGAGCCCACAATGAGCAGTTCTTC.

This clone turned up a few times. This sequence joins TRBV29-1 and TRBJ2-2; tentative D call: TRBD2 (6 bases). Trimming took off 7 bases at V and 6 bases at J, with 12 bases between the two ends. This CDR3 comprises 12 residues. Germline CDR1 SQVTM, CDR2 ANQGSEA. The CDR3 is CSAHREPGELFF. The CDR3 DNA follows: TGCAGCGCCCACCGGGAGCCCGGGGAGCTGTTTTTT.